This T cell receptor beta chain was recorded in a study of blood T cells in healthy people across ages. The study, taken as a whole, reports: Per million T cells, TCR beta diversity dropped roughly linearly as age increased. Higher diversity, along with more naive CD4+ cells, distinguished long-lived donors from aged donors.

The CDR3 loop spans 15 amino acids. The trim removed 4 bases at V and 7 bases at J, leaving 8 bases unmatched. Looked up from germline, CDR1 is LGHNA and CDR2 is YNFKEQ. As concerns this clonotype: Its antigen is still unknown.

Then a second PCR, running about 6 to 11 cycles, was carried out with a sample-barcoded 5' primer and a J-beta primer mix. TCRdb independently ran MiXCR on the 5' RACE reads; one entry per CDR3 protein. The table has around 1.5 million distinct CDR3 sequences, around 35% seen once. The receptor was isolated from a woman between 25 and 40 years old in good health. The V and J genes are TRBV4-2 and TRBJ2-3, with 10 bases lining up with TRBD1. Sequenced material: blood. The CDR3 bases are TGTGCCAGCAGCCCCCCCGGGACAGGGGAGTATACGCAGTATTTT. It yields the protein CASSPPGTGEYTQYF.